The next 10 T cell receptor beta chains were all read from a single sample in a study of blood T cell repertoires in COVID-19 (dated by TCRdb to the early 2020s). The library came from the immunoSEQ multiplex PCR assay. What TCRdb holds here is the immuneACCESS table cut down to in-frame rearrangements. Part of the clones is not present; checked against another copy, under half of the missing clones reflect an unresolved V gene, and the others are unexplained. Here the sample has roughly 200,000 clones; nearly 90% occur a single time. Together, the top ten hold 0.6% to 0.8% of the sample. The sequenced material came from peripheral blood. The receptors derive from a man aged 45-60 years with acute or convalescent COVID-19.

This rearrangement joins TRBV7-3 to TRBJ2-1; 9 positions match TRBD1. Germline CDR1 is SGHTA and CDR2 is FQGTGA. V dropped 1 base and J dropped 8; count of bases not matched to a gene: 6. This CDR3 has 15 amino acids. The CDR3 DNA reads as TGTGCCAGCAGCTTAATTCCGGGACAGGGCTATGAGCAGTTCTTC. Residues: CASSLIPGQGYEQFF.

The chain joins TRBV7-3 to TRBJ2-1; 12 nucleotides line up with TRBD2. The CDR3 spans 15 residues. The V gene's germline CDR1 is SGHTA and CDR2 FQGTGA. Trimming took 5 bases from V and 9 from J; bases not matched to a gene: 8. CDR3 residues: CASSQTSGSIGEQFF. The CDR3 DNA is TGTGCCAGCAGCCAGACTAGCGGGAGTATAGGTGAGCAGTTCTTC.

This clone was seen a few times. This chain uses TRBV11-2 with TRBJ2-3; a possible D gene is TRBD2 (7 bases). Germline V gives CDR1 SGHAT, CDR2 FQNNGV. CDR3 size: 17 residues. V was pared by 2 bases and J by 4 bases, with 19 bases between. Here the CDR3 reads CASSLLFWRGRADTQYF. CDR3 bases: TGTGCCAGCAGCTTACTTTTCTGGCGGGGGCGTGCAGATACGCAGTATTTT.

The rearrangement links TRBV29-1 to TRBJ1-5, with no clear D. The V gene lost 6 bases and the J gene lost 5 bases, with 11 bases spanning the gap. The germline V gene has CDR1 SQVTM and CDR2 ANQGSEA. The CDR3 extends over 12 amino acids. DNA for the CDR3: TGCAGCGTCCCTGACGGGGATCAGCCCCAGCATTTT. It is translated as CSVPDGDQPQHF.

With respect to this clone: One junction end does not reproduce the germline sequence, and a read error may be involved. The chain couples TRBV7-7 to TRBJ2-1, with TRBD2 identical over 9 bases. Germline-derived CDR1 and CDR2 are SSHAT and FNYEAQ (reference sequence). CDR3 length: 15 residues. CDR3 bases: TGTGCTAGCAGCCAAAGCGGGGGGCTTTACAATGAGCAGTTCTTC. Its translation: CASSQSGGLYNEQFF.

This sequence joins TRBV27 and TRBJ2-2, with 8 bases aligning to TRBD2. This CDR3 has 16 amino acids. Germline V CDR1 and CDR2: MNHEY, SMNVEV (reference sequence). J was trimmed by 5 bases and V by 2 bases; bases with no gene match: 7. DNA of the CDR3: TGTGCCAGCAGTTTACTCGGCGGGAGGAGGACCGGGGAGCTGTTTTTT. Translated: CASSLLGGRRTGELFF.

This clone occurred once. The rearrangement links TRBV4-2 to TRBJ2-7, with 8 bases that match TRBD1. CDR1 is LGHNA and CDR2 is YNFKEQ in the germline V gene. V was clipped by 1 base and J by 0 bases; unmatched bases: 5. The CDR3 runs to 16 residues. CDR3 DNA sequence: TGTGCCAGCAGCCAAGCAACGGGACAGGCCTCCTACGAGCAGTACTTC. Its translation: CASSQATGQASYEQYF.

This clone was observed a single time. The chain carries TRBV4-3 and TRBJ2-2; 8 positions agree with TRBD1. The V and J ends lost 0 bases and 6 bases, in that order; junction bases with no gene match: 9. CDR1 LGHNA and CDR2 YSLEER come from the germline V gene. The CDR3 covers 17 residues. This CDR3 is CASSQDRQGMGAGELFF. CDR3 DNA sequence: TGCGCCAGCAGCCAAGATCGACAGGGGATGGGCGCCGGGGAGCTGTTTTTT.

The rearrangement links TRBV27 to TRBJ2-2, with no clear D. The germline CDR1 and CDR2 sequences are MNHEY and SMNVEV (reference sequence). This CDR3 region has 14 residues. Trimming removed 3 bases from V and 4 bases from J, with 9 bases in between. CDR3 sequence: CASSFDQFTGELFF. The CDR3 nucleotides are TGTGCCAGCAGTTTCGATCAGTTCACCGGGGAGCTGTTTTTT.

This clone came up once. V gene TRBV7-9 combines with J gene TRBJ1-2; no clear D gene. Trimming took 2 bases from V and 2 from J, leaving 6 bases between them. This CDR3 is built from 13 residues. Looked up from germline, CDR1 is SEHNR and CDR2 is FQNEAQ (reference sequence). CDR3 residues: CASSLTENYGYTF. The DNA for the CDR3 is TGTGCCAGCAGCTTAACAGAAAACTATGGCTACACCTTC.